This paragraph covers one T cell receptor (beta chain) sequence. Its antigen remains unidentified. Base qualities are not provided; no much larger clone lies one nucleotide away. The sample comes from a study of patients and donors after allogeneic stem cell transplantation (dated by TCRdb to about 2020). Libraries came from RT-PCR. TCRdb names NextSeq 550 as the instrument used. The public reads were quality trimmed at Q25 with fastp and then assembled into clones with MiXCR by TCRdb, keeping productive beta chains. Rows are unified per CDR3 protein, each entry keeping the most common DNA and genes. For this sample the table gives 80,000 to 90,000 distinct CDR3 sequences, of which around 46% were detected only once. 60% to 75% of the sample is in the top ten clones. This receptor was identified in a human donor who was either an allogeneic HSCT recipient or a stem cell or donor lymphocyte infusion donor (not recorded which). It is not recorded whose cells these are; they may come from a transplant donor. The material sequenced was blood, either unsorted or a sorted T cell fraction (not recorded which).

The base sequence is TGTGCCAGCAGCGGCCTTAATGAGCAGTTCTTC. The encoded protein is CASSGLNEQFF. The chain employs TRBV12-3 or TRBV12-4 and TRBJ2-1; no D gene can be assigned with confidence. Counted from cysteine to phenylalanine, this CDR3 has 11 amino acids. Only CDR3 DNA is held: 33 bases, read in frame from base 1. The V end loses 6 bases and the J end loses 7 bases, and a stretch of 7 bases separates them.